A selection of T cell receptor beta chains follows, all from one sample in a study of OX40 agonist ivuxolimab in advanced cancers. Clones were sequenced by immunoSEQ multiplex PCR, and TCRdb holds only the in-frame ones, with some missing. The sample carries about 22,000 clones, approximately 82% recorded once. The source material was CD4+ or CD8+ T cells sorted from blood, sampled in a trial of the OX40 agonist ivuxolimab. The receptors come from an adult with an advanced solid tumor such as melanoma, head and neck, liver or kidney cancer. Each CDR3 is given with its conserved first and last residue. The D gene is left open where the match is weak. Expanded clones get a size class; other rows say once, few or many, or leave the size out.

>once|TRBJ1-5|TRBV6-5|TRBD1
CASTPGQGGNQPQHF
TGTGCCAGCACTCCGGGACAGGGAGGCAATCAGCCCCAGCATTTT
>NA|TRBJ2-1|TRBV10-1|TRBD2
CASSQGLYNEQFF
TGCGCCAGCTCCCAGGGACTATACAATGAGCAGTTCTTC
>NA|TRBJ2-1|TRBV19|NA
CASSSRGPSYNEQFF
TGTGCCAGTAGTTCCCGGGGGCCCTCCTACAATGAGCAGTTCTTC
>NA|TRBJ2-2|TRBV13|NA
CASSPRGRDGELFF
TGTGCCAGCAGCCCCCGAGGTCGCGACGGGGAGCTGTTTTTT
>NA|TRBJ2-7|TRBV27|TRBD2
CASSSSMTSGRSYEQYF
TGTGCCAGCAGTTCCTCTATGACTAGCGGGAGGTCCTACGAGCAGTACTTC
>NA|TRBJ2-3|TRBV11-2|NA
CASSSTAGGGTDTQYF
TGTGCCAGCAGCTCAACGGCCGGGGGAGGCACAGATACGCAGTATTTT
>NA|TRBJ2-2|TRBV27|NA
CASSGAGAYTGELFF
TGTGCCAGCAGTGGGGCGGGGGCGTACACCGGGGAGCTGTTTTTT
>NA|TRBJ1-1|TRBV7-3|NA
CASSSDIWNTEAFF
TGTGCCAGCAGCTCGGACATTTGGAACACTGAAGCTTTCTTT
>NA|TRBJ1-2|TRBV19|TRBD1
CASTPTGVNYGYTF
TGTGCCAGTACTCCGACAGGGGTTAACTATGGCTACACCTTC
>NA|TRBJ1-2|TRBV7-2|TRBD1
CASSPGGQTNYGYTF
TGTGCCAGCAGCCCTGGGGGACAGACGAATTATGGCTACACCTTC
>NA|TRBJ2-3|TRBV11-2|NA
CASSLVRADTQYF
TGTGCCAGCAGCTTAGTCCGCGCAGATACGCAGTATTTT